The 13 T cell receptor beta chains given below trace back to one sample, sequenced in a study of T cell responses to AZD1222 COVID-19 vaccine listed by TCRdb under 2021. The library was produced with the immunoSEQ multiplex PCR assay. TCRdb's version of the immuneACCESS table is confined to in-frame rearrangements and falls short of the full clone set. An unresolved V gene accounts for under half of the shortfall where checked; the remainder is of unknown origin. This sample gives under 150,000 clones in total; around 85% of them show up just once. The ten biggest clones cover roughly 2.4% of the sample. The time point label, read with the paper, signifies: baseline before first vaccination. The source material was peripheral blood, sampled on day 0 of AZD1222 vaccination. Every receptor here comes from an adult in good health.

The genes are TRBV5-6 and TRBJ2-5; 10 bases line up with TRBD2. The ends lost 3 bases at V and 5 bases at J; junction bases unmatched: 10. The CDR3 has 16 amino acids. Germline loops: CDR1 SGHDT, CDR2 YYEEEE. The CDR3 here is CASSSKQREGLETQYF. CDR3 sequence (DNA): TGTGCCAGCAGCTCCAAGCAGCGGGAGGGCCTGGAGACCCAGTACTTC. Full variable domain (rest looked up from reference TRBV5-6 and TRBJ2-5): DAGVTQSPTHLIKTRGQQVTLRCSPKSGHDTVSWYQQALGQGPQFIFQYYEEEERQRGNFPDRFSGHQFPNYSSELNVNALLLGDSALYLCASSSKQREGLETQYFGPGTRLLVL.

In this sample, this clone turned up once. The rearrangement uses TRBV19 and TRBJ1-5; perhaps TRBD1 as D (5 bases). The germline CDR1 and CDR2 sequences are LNHDA and SQIVND (reference sequence). CDR3 length: 14 residues. CDR3 DNA: TGTGCTACCCAGGGCCCCGATAGCAATCAGCCCCAGCATTTT. Protein sequence: CATQGPDSNQPQHF.

V and J are TRBV6-1 and TRBJ1-3; no clear D gene. Trimming took off 0 bases at V and 0 bases at J, with 12 bases between the two ends. CDR3 length equals 17 residues. Germline CDR1 and CDR2: MNHNS and SASEGT. CDR3 residues: CASSEALARSSGNTIYF. The CDR3 coding sequence is TGTGCCAGCAGTGAAGCCCTGGCTCGCTCCTCTGGAAACACCATATATTTT.

The chain's CDR3 is CASSLLRATGYTF. The CDR3 DNA reads as TGTGCCAGCAGTTTATTACGGGCGACGGGCTACACCTTC. The chain has TRBV28 and TRBJ1-2; D is unresolved. The CDR3 runs to 13 residues. Per germline, CDR1 MDHEN and CDR2 SYDVKM. With 1 base removed from V and 8 bases from J, the gap between germline ends came to 11 bases.

This chain joins TRBV2 and TRBJ2-3, with D uncertain. Deletions cut 7 bases from V and 0 bases from J, with 11 bases between. Germline values: CDR1 SNHLY, CDR2 FYNNEI. The CDR3 has 14 residues. The CDR3, as DNA: TGTGCCAGCACCAGGCCTCCTAGCACAGATACGCAGTATTTT. Its translation: CASTRPPSTDTQYF. The full variable domain, with the rest looked up from reference TRBV2 and TRBJ2-3, is EPEVTQTPSHQVTQMGQEVILRCVPISNHLYFYWYRQILGQKVEFLVSFYNNEISEKSEIFDDQFSVERPDGSNFTLKIRSTKLEDSAMYFCASTRPPSTDTQYFGPGTRLTVL.

This clone was picked up one time. V and J are TRBV12-3 or TRBV12-4 and TRBJ2-7, with D possibly called TRBD1 or TRBD2 (5 bases each). V lost 6 bases to trimming and J lost 5 bases, with 11 bases between them. The CDR3 totals 12 residues. The CDR3 sequence is CASSPLGHEQYF. CDR3 nucleotide sequence: TGTGCCAGCAGCCCCTTGGGACACGAGCAGTACTTC.

The CDR3 nucleotides are TGTGCCAGCACGCAGGGGAACAATCAGCCCCAGCATTTT. Translation gives CASTQGNNQPQHF. The rearrangement joins TRBV6-5 to TRBJ1-5; perhaps TRBD1 as D (6 bases). Germline assignment: CDR1 MNHEY and CDR2 SVGAGI. Trimming stripped 7 bases from V and 3 bases from J, with 10 bases between. This CDR3 is 13 amino acids long.

This clone was detected once. The chain has TRBV30 and TRBJ2-1; D is uncertain. Between the trimmed V and J ends, which lost 2 bases and 10 bases, there was a span of 15 bases. Germline CDR1 and CDR2: GTSNPN and SVGIG (reference sequence). The CDR3 runs to 13 residues. The chain's CDR3 is CAWSKTSPGEQFF. CDR3 bases: TGTGCCTGGAGTAAGACCTCCCCCGGGGAGCAGTTCTTC.

In its sample, this clone was seen once. The J gene is TRBJ2-7, the V gene TRBV15; 9 positions agree with TRBD2. Trimming cost V 3 bases and J 1 base; bases outside gene matches: 10. CDR3 length equals 17 residues. The V gene's germline CDR1 is LNHNV and CDR2 YYDKDF (reference sequence). CDR3 amino acids: CATSREIAGATSYEQYF. CDR3 DNA sequence: TGTGCCACCAGCAGGGAAATAGCGGGAGCTACGTCCTACGAGCAGTACTTC.

The chain links TRBV28 to TRBJ1-6; D might be TRBD1 (6 bases). The ends were cut back, 6 bases at V and 8 bases at J, with 8 bases in the middle. Germline loops: CDR1 MDHEN, CDR2 SYDVKM. The CDR3 is made up of 12 amino acids. In nucleotides, the CDR3 is TGTGCCAGCAGGGACAGTGATTCACCCCTCCACTTT. Translating it yields CASRDSDSPLHF.

In the case of this clone: At the DNA level, this CDR3 is encoded by other sequences in the same sample as well. This chain links TRBV7-2 with TRBJ2-1; 10 positions match TRBD2. This CDR3 spans 15 amino acids. The germline CDR1 and CDR2 sequences are SGHTA and FQGNSA. J gave up 0 bases and V 6 bases, and 2 bases lay outside the gene matches. CDR3 sequence reads: CASSPSGSSYNEQFF. DNA for the CDR3: TGTGCCAGCAGTCCTAGCGGGAGCTCCTACAATGAGCAGTTCTTC.

CDR3 amino acids: CASSLTRDSNQPQHF. DNA of the CDR3: TGTGCCAGCAGCCTGACGAGGGATAGCAATCAGCCCCAGCATTTT. The J gene is TRBJ1-5, the V gene TRBV6-5; D ambiguous. Trimming cost V 6 bases and J 0 bases, with 12 bases left between them. Germline V CDR1 and CDR2: MNHEY, SVGAGI. This CDR3 region has 15 residues.

This sequence joins TRBV3-1 (or the pseudogene TRBV3-2) and TRBJ1-5; D may be TRBD1 (6 bases). V was trimmed by 5 bases and J by 0 bases, leaving 11 bases between them. Germline loops: CDR1 LGHDT, CDR2 YNNKEL (reference sequence). The CDR3 is made up of 15 amino acids. Here the CDR3 DNA reads TGTGCCAGCAGCTTCAGGGGAGTTAGCAATCAGCCCCAGCATTTT. Residues: CASSFRGVSNQPQHF.